The clone carrying this TCR beta chain appeared once. Its target is unknown. The CDR3 totals 16 residues. The ends lost 4 bases at V and 1 base at J; junction bases unmatched: 4. Germline V gives CDR1 MNHEY, CDR2 SVGAGI. Profiling relied on immunoSEQ multiplex PCR, and the TCRdb table lists in-frame clones only, not all of them. This sample has approximately 110,000 clones; approximately 85% occur once, and the top ten carry 9.5% to 15%. The sample belongs to a study of T cell responses to AZD1222 COVID-19 vaccine. Study-level findings and limits: Variant regions that are unmutated are reportedly the target of nearly half of spike-specific TCRs. Researchers took repertoire samples only after the peak T cell response had come. Females outnumbered males among donors, who were mostly white British; clonal diversity was possibly underestimated.

The sample was peripheral blood, taken on day 0 of MenACWY control vaccination. J is TRBJ1-5 and V is TRBV6-5, with TRBD1 identical over 10 bases. This TCR came from an adult in good health. The CDR3 DNA reads TGTGCCAGCAGTTCCCGGACAGGGGGAAGCAATCAGCCCCAGCATTTT. This codes for CASSSRTGGSNQPQHF.